These 17 T cell receptor beta chains were all obtained from the same sample, sequenced in a study of vaccination effects on CD4 cells after COVID-19. Scientists isolated CD4+ T cells after a roughly 10-day culture period ended. It was two doses of either the BNT162b2 or mRNA-1273 vaccine that participants received. Method: immunoSEQ multiplex PCR; TCRdb's copy keeps in-frame clones and lacks some. The profile covers 45,000 to 55,000 clones, with about 70% appearing a single time and about 7% taken by the ten largest. Their recognized antigens are unknown. Sample: CD4+ T cells from PBMCs cultured without peptide, taken after COVID-19 vaccination. These receptors all stem from a human donor who received a COVID-19 vaccine.

The rearrangement links TRBV7-8 to TRBJ1-5; perhaps TRBD1 as D (6 bases). The CDR3 spans 16 residues. Per germline, CDR1 SGHVS and CDR2 FQNEAQ. Trimming stripped 2 bases from V and 0 bases from J, with 11 bases between. The CDR3 spells CASSLQGRGSNQPQHF. The CDR3 nucleotides read TGTGCCAGCAGCTTACAGGGGCGGGGTAGCAATCAGCCCCAGCATTTT.

The chain links TRBV27 to TRBJ1-1; D remains unclear. The CDR3 sequence is 14 residues long. Germline loops: CDR1 MNHEY, CDR2 SMNVEV (reference sequence). The germline V and J ends were trimmed by 0 bases and 0 bases, with 5 bases remaining between them. The CDR3 loop reads CASSLSTVNTEAFF. The CDR3, as DNA: TGTGCCAGCAGTTTATCCACAGTGAACACTGAAGCTTTCTTT.

The genes are TRBV6-7 and TRBJ2-5; D might be TRBD1 (6 bases). TRBV6-7 is an ORF for which the function is uncertain. Deletions cut 0 bases from V and 4 bases from J, with 12 bases between. There are 15 residues in the CDR3. CDR3 sequence (DNA): TGTGCCAGCAGTTACTCCGCAGGGGAAGGAGAGACCCAGTACTTC. Protein: CASSYSAGEGETQYF.

This clone occurred a few times. V gene TRBV12-3 or TRBV12-4 combines with J gene TRBJ1-1; D call uncertain. The V gene lost 3 bases and the J gene lost 5 bases, with 7 bases spanning the gap. The CDR3 length is 12 residues. CDR3 region: CASSFGETEAFF. The DNA of the CDR3 is TGTGCCAGCAGTTTTGGGGAAACTGAAGCTTTCTTT.

V and J are TRBV19 and TRBJ2-5, with TRBD2 matching 8 bases. Germline trimming cut 5 bases from V and 4 bases from J; bases unmatched to any gene: 3. There are 13 residues in the CDR3. Germline V CDR1 and CDR2: LNHDA, SQIVND (reference sequence). Here the CDR3 reads CASSSGLGETQYF. CDR3 nucleotides: TGTGCCAGTAGTTCGGGACTAGGAGAGACCCAGTACTTC.

This chain uses TRBV19 with TRBJ1-1; no clear D gene. Germline assignment: CDR1 LNHDA and CDR2 SQIVND (reference sequence). Trimming stripped 2 bases from V and 0 bases from J, with 4 bases between. The CDR3 sequence is 13 residues long. The CDR3 reads CASSIYMNTEAFF. As DNA, the CDR3 is TGTGCCAGTAGTATATACATGAACACTGAAGCTTTCTTT.

This clone was detected only a few times. The rearrangement uses TRBV10-2 and TRBJ2-1; D is perhaps TRBD2 (5 bases). The CDR3 is made up of 15 amino acids. Trimming took 1 base from V and 3 from J, leaving 10 bases between them. CDR1 WSHSY and CDR2 SAAADI come from the germline V gene. The CDR3 spells CASSEWFRDYNEQFF. The CDR3 DNA sequence: TGCGCCAGCAGTGAGTGGTTCCGGGACTACAATGAGCAGTTCTTC.

The CDR3 DNA follows: TGTGCCAGTAGTCCCATGAACACTGAAGCTTTCTTT. Its protein product is CASSPMNTEAFF. The V gene is TRBV19, the J gene TRBJ1-1; D not resolved. CDR1 is LNHDA and CDR2 is SQIVND in the germline V gene (reference sequence). V shed 5 bases and J shed 0 bases, with 4 bases lying between them. CDR3 length equals 12 residues.

V and J are TRBV10-2 and TRBJ1-6; D not certain. The CDR3 extends over 13 amino acids. The V gene's germline CDR1 is WSHSY and CDR2 SAAADI. The V and J ends lost 4 bases and 10 bases respectively, with 11 bases between them. This CDR3 reads CASSGSRPSPLHF. CDR3 DNA sequence: TGCGCCAGCAGTGGGAGTCGCCCCTCACCCCTCCACTTT.

The rearrangement uses TRBV10-3 and TRBJ2-7, with 7 bases aligning to TRBD2. CDR3 length: 11 amino acids. Trimming removed 11 bases from V and 2 bases from J; junction bases left unmatched: 3. Germline V lookup: CDR1 ENHRY, CDR2 SYGVKD. The chain's CDR3 is CACGGTYEQYF. The CDR3 coding sequence is TGTGCCTGCGGGGGTACCTACGAGCAGTACTTC.

The V gene is TRBV4-1, the J gene TRBJ2-2; D may be TRBD1 (7 bases). V was shortened by 7 bases and J by 2 bases, with 17 bases between the two germline ends. The CDR3 runs 16 residues. Germline CDR1 is MGHRA and CDR2 is YSYEKL. DNA for the CDR3: TGCGCCAGCAAGGCGGGACAGCGCCTAAACACCGGGGAGCTGTTTTTT. This gives the protein CASKAGQRLNTGELFF.

This sequence joins TRBV19 and TRBJ1-4; the D gene is possibly TRBD1 (6 bases). V shed 7 bases and J shed 2 bases, with 17 bases lying between them. The germline V gene encodes CDR1 LNHDA and CDR2 SQIVND (reference sequence). This CDR3 has 16 amino acids. The CDR3 is CASTTVGGRTNEKLFF. The CDR3 nucleotides read TGTGCCAGTACCACCGTAGGGGGTAGGACTAATGAAAAACTGTTTTTT.

The V call is TRBV18, the J call TRBJ2-5; 7 bases match TRBD2. The CDR3 consists of 13 residues. From germline, CDR1 is KGHSH and CDR2 LQKENI. The ends lost 3 bases at V and 2 bases at J; junction bases unmatched: 0. In nucleotides, the CDR3 is TGTGCCAGCTCACCGGGACTACAAGAGACCCAGTACTTC. Translating gives CASSPGLQETQYF. Looking up the rest from reference TRBV18 and TRBJ2-5 gives the full variable domain: NAGVMQNPRHLVRRRGQEARLRCSPMKGHSHVYWYRQLPEEGLKFMVYLQKENIIDESGMPKERFSAEFPKEGPSILRIQQVVRGDSAAYFCASSPGLQETQYFGPGTRLLVL.

This clone appeared a few times. This rearrangement joins TRBV19 to TRBJ1-4, with 8 bases matching TRBD1. V shed 5 bases, J shed 2 bases, and the junction held 4 bases outside the gene matches. The CDR3 spans 15 residues. The germline CDR1 and CDR2 sequences are LNHDA and SQIVND (reference sequence). The CDR3 DNA reads TGTGCCAGTAGTCTTAGGACAGGGACTAATGAAAAACTGTTTTTT. Translation gives CASSLRTGTNEKLFF.

The rearrangement uses TRBV10-1 and TRBJ2-3, with TRBD1 as a possible D gene (6 bases). The V end lost 0 bases, the J end lost 5 bases, and 12 bases lay between the germline ends. The CDR3 runs 15 residues. In germline, CDR1 is WNHNN, CDR2 SYGVQD (reference sequence). CDR3 sequence reads: CASSESIQGQDTQYF. CDR3 sequence (DNA): TGCGCCAGCAGTGAGTCGATACAGGGTCAAGATACGCAGTATTTT.

V is TRBV5-5 and J is TRBJ2-1, with 11 bases that match TRBD2. Germline CDR1 SGHKS, CDR2 YYEKEE (reference sequence). The CDR3 consists of 17 residues. V gave up 0 bases and J gave up 1 base; unmatched junction bases: 3. CDR3 sequence reads: CASSLGLAGSSYNEQFF. The CDR3 DNA sequence: TGTGCCAGCAGCTTGGGACTAGCGGGGTCTTCCTACAATGAGCAGTTCTTC. Together with reference TRBV5-5 and TRBJ2-1, the CDR3 gives the full variable domain: DAGVTQSPTHLIKTRGQQVTLRCSPISGHKSVSWYQQVLGQGPQFIFQYYEKEERGRGNFPDRFSARQFPNYSSELNVNALLLGDSALYLCASSLGLAGSSYNEQFFGPGTRLTVL.

This chain joins TRBV6-5 and TRBJ1-5; D is perhaps TRBD1 (5 bases). V lost 4 bases to trimming and J lost 11 bases, with 18 bases between them. The germline V gene has CDR1 MNHEY and CDR2 SVGAGI. This CDR3 is 14 amino acids long. The CDR3 DNA reads TGTGCCAGCAGTTCTAACTTCTGGACGGGGGCCCAGCATTTT. Amino acid sequence: CASSSNFWTGAQHF.